Listed below are T cell receptor beta chains from one sample, sequenced in a study of identical twins. In TCRdb, the 5' RACE reads were re-called with MiXCR into one record per CDR3 protein. The sample consists of approximately 700,000 distinct CDR3 sequences, approximately 6.1% of them appearing once. The material sequenced was naive T cells sorted from blood. Receptors originate from a man aged 18-30 years in good health. CDR3s leave out the opening cysteine and the closing phenylalanine or tryptophan. Part of the rows lack a size; the others show once, few, many or a class for expanded clones.

clone_size: many
v_call: TRBV10-3
j_call: TRBJ2-2
cdr3_aa: AIRLAANTGELF

clone_size: many
v_call: TRBV20-1
j_call: TRBJ2-1
cdr3_aa: SASGGLAFYNEQF

clone_size: many
v_call: TRBV29-1
j_call: TRBJ1-1
cdr3_aa: SSWAPDDTEAF

clone_size: many
v_call: TRBV9
j_call: TRBJ2-2
cdr3_aa: ASSVSLRVNTGELF

clone_size: many
v_call: TRBV9
j_call: TRBJ2-3
cdr3_aa: ASSVPRAGGADTQY

clone_size: many
v_call: TRBV5-1
j_call: TRBJ2-5
cdr3_aa: ASSLLPGQETQY

clone_size: many
v_call: TRBV20-1
j_call: TRBJ2-2
cdr3_aa: SAPGSKRVRGELF

clone_size: few
v_call: TRBV7-9
j_call: TRBJ1-6
cdr3_aa: ASSSPGLLSSSPLH

clone_size: NA
v_call: TRBV6-5
j_call: TRBJ1-5
cdr3_aa: ASRLTTEAFQPQH

clone_size: many
v_call: TRBV10-3
j_call: TRBJ2-3
cdr3_aa: AIRSGRGTDTQY

clone_size: NA
v_call: TRBV6-4
j_call: TRBJ2-1
cdr3_aa: ASSDIGGSYNEQF

clone_size: many
v_call: TRBV12-3/TRBV12-4
j_call: TRBJ1-2
cdr3_aa: ASSPNNYGYT

clone_size: many
v_call: TRBV12-3/TRBV12-4
j_call: TRBJ1-1
cdr3_aa: ASSLGQAAF

clone_size: few
v_call: TRBV4-1
j_call: TRBJ1-2
cdr3_aa: ASSQAGPGASYGYT

clone_size: many
v_call: TRBV6-6
j_call: TRBJ2-5
cdr3_aa: ASVDSQETQY

clone_size: few
v_call: TRBV12-3/TRBV12-4
j_call: TRBJ2-3
cdr3_aa: ASSLPTSGRTDTQY

clone_size: many
v_call: TRBV28
j_call: TRBJ1-2
cdr3_aa: ASSLIQGRNGYT

clone_size: few
v_call: TRBV12-5
j_call: TRBJ1-1
cdr3_aa: ASRSGRGAEAF

clone_size: many
v_call: TRBV12-3/TRBV12-4
j_call: TRBJ2-2
cdr3_aa: ASVGTTGELF

clone_size: NA
v_call: TRBV6-1
j_call: TRBJ1-3
cdr3_aa: ASSEETGAGNTIY

clone_size: few
v_call: TRBV19
j_call: TRBJ2-3
cdr3_aa: ASMPLAGGQTDTQY

clone_size: many
v_call: TRBV20-1
j_call: TRBJ2-5
cdr3_aa: SACRGADQETQY

clone_size: many
v_call: TRBV7-9
j_call: TRBJ2-1
cdr3_aa: ASSLGAGYSEQF

clone_size: many
v_call: TRBV20-1
j_call: TRBJ2-1
cdr3_aa: SARDFLESSYNEQF

clone_size: NA
v_call: TRBV30
j_call: TRBJ1-1
cdr3_aa: AWNLGQGTEAF

clone_size: many
v_call: TRBV20-1
j_call: TRBJ2-1
cdr3_aa: SALAPSSYNEQF

clone_size: few
v_call: TRBV6-5
j_call: TRBJ2-7
cdr3_aa: ASSPRGTWDPLEQY

clone_size: NA
v_call: TRBV10-3
j_call: TRBJ1-1
cdr3_aa: AIRVGNTEAF

clone_size: NA
v_call: TRBV5-1
j_call: TRBJ2-1
cdr3_aa: ASSFDGRNNEQF

clone_size: many
v_call: TRBV20-1
j_call: TRBJ2-2
cdr3_aa: SARPNTGELF

clone_size: many
v_call: TRBV2
j_call: TRBJ2-7
cdr3_aa: ASSDFPGQGAEQY

clone_size: NA
v_call: TRBV6-2/TRBV6-3
j_call: TRBJ1-5
cdr3_aa: ASSYYKSQPQH

clone_size: few
v_call: TRBV20-1
j_call: TRBJ2-3
cdr3_aa: SARVELATDTQY

clone_size: many
v_call: TRBV29-1
j_call: TRBJ1-1
cdr3_aa: SIDRGGTEAF

clone_size: many
v_call: TRBV12-3/TRBV12-4
j_call: TRBJ1-1
cdr3_aa: ASSSRTDMNTEAF

clone_size: NA
v_call: TRBV12-3/TRBV12-4
j_call: TRBJ2-7
cdr3_aa: ASSLPGGSPYEQY

clone_size: many
v_call: TRBV24-1
j_call: TRBJ2-1
cdr3_aa: ATSPTDLGAISYNEQF

clone_size: few
v_call: TRBV6-2/TRBV6-3
j_call: TRBJ1-1
cdr3_aa: ASSYWDGNTEAF

clone_size: many
v_call: TRBV15
j_call: TRBJ1-4
cdr3_aa: ATSRDAGINEKLF

clone_size: many
v_call: TRBV4-2
j_call: TRBJ2-3
cdr3_aa: ASSNRDPDTQY

clone_size: few
v_call: TRBV6-1
j_call: TRBJ2-2
cdr3_aa: ASSPGSEGELF

clone_size: many
v_call: TRBV6-4
j_call: TRBJ1-2
cdr3_aa: ASRPLQGAGYGYT

clone_size: many
v_call: TRBV29-1
j_call: TRBJ2-3
cdr3_aa: SVGGKGVKDTQY

clone_size: many
v_call: TRBV15
j_call: TRBJ2-1
cdr3_aa: ATSRPGGNEQF

clone_size: few
v_call: TRBV3-1
j_call: TRBJ2-5
cdr3_aa: ASSQARALAIETQY

clone_size: NA
v_call: TRBV29-1
j_call: TRBJ2-5
cdr3_aa: SVAGTIVETQY

clone_size: many
v_call: TRBV20-1
j_call: TRBJ2-7
cdr3_aa: SGNRDYSSGQY

clone_size: many
v_call: TRBV20-1
j_call: TRBJ2-2
cdr3_aa: SARMYRGRTGELF

clone_size: many
v_call: TRBV7-6
j_call: TRBJ1-1
cdr3_aa: ASSFDPPQGNTEAF

clone_size: few
v_call: TRBV7-9
j_call: TRBJ2-1
cdr3_aa: ASSLTSVSEQF

clone_size: few
v_call: TRBV7-9
j_call: TRBJ2-6
cdr3_aa: ASSLVSRVLT

clone_size: few
v_call: TRBV6-1
j_call: TRBJ1-5
cdr3_aa: ASTTSGTGNQPQH

clone_size: NA
v_call: TRBV12-3/TRBV12-4
j_call: TRBJ2-1
cdr3_aa: ASSPLAGRGQF